Sequencing of this T cell receptor (beta chain) was carried out in a study of TIL therapy for anti-PD-1-resistant metastatic lung cancer. Stated time point: pre-treatment sample, taken before nivolumab and TIL therapy. Pleural nodules or supraclavicular lymph nodes made up most of the excised metastases sampled. This clone was seen a few times. This was the immunoSEQ v3 assay. Generated by immunoSEQ multiplex PCR, the TCRdb table keeps only in-frame clones and is missing some. Of approximately 95,000 clones listed, roughly two thirds are singletons. This CDR3 is 14 amino acids long. CDR1 LNHDA and CDR2 SQIVND come from the germline V gene (reference sequence). The germline V and J ends were trimmed by 4 bases and 4 bases, with 10 bases remaining between them.

This chain connects TRBV19 to TRBJ2-2, with a tentative D call TRBD1 (5 bases). The specimen was tumor tissue, collected at baseline. The sequence was obtained from a person between 25 and 80 years old with non-small cell lung cancer. CDR3 amino acids: CASSRRQTTGELFF. CDR3 in DNA: TGTGCCAGTAGTAGACGACAGACCACCGGGGAGCTGTTTTTT.